Following are 13 T cell receptor beta chains from one sample sequenced in a study of T cell responses to AZD1222 COVID-19 vaccine. Method: immunoSEQ multiplex PCR; TCRdb's copy keeps in-frame clones and lacks some. The data contain about 140,000 clones, around nine tenths of them singletons. The sequences come from peripheral blood, collected on day 0 of AZD1222 vaccination. The receptors stem from an adult in good health.

The rearrangement uses TRBV19 and TRBJ1-5; 9 positions agree with TRBD1. Germline CDR1 is LNHDA and CDR2 is SQIVND (reference sequence). After removal of 5 bases from V and 8 bases from J, the junction contained 10 bases not matched to a gene. The CDR3 consists of 15 residues. The CDR3 sequence: CASSSGQGIGEPQHF. The DNA of the CDR3 is TGTGCCAGTAGTTCAGGACAGGGGATTGGCGAGCCCCAGCATTTT.

The chain carries TRBV7-9 and TRBJ2-1; 7 nucleotides match TRBD2. Germline V gene sequence: CDR1 SEHNR, CDR2 FQNEAQ (reference sequence). The CDR3 has 15 amino acids. V shed 5 bases and J 1 base; nucleotides not matched to a gene: 5. The CDR3 protein is CASSRGGLSYNEQFF. The CDR3 nucleotides are TGTGCCAGCAGCCGCGGGGGTTTATCCTACAATGAGCAGTTCTTC.

The V call is TRBV5-4, the J call TRBJ2-1, with unresolved D. Trimming removed 0 bases from V and 5 bases from J, with 6 bases in between. Per germline, CDR1 SGHNT and CDR2 YYREEE (reference sequence). The CDR3 runs to 13 residues. The CDR3 sequence is CASSLGENNEQFF. In nucleotides, the CDR3 is TGTGCCAGCAGCTTGGGCGAAAACAATGAGCAGTTCTTC. The whole variable domain, remainder taken from reference TRBV5-4 and TRBJ2-1, is ETGVTQSPTHLIKTRGQQVTLRCSSQSGHNTVSWYQQALGQGPQFIFQYYREEENGRGNFPPRFSGLQFPNYSSELNVNALELDDSALYLCASSLGENNEQFFGPGTRLTVL.

The chain joins TRBV5-4 to TRBJ2-3; 10 bases fit TRBD1. The germline V gene encodes CDR1 SGHNT and CDR2 YYREEE (reference sequence). V trimming: 4 bases; J trimming: 2 bases; junction bases outside the gene matches: 4. This CDR3 comprises 15 residues. CDR3 sequence: CASSAGTGVTDTQYF. DNA for the CDR3: TGTGCCAGCAGCGCCGGGACAGGGGTCACAGATACGCAGTATTTT.

The rearrangement joins TRBV6-5 to TRBJ2-7, with D possibly being TRBD1 or TRBD2 (5 bases each). The CDR3 covers 15 residues. CDR1 MNHEY and CDR2 SVGAGI come from the germline V gene. Trimming stripped 10 bases from V and 2 bases from J, with 21 bases between. As DNA, the CDR3 is TGTGCCACACGAGTACCTGGGGGAGCACCCTACGAGCAGTACTTC. It translates to CATRVPGGAPYEQYF.

This chain joins TRBV2 and TRBJ2-4; 7 bases line up with TRBD1. Germline V lookup: CDR1 SNHLY, CDR2 FYNNEI. V gave up 5 bases and J gave up 3 bases; unmatched junction bases: 1. The CDR3 consists of 13 residues. The CDR3, as DNA: TGTGCCAGCAGTTGGGACAGCAAAAACATTCAGTACTTC. Its protein product is CASSWDSKNIQYF.

V is TRBV5-6 and J is TRBJ2-3; a weak D match, TRBD2 (8 bases). The CDR3 has 14 residues. Trimming shortened V by 0 bases and J by 10 bases, and 15 bases separated the two germline ends. Germline loops: CDR1 SGHDT, CDR2 YYEEEE. The CDR3 loop reads CASSLGNRGLAQYF. The DNA for the CDR3 is TGTGCCAGCAGCTTGGGGAACAGGGGACTAGCGCAGTATTTT. The variable domain in full, with the rest retrieved from reference TRBV5-6 and TRBJ2-3, is DAGVTQSPTHLIKTRGQQVTLRCSPKSGHDTVSWYQQALGQGPQFIFQYYEEEERQRGNFPDRFSGHQFPNYSSELNVNALLLGDSALYLCASSLGNRGLAQYFGPGTRLTVL.

CDR3 coding DNA: TGCGCCAGCAGTGAGTCGGCAGGGGGGGCCTACGAGCAGTACTTC. Protein: CASSESAGGAYEQYF. V gene TRBV10-2 combines with J gene TRBJ2-7; possibly TRBD1 or TRBD2 for D (7 bases each). Trimming left V 0 bases short and J 2 bases short, with 11 bases between. Germline CDR1 WSHSY, CDR2 SAAADI. This CDR3 has 15 amino acids.

The chain links TRBV7-2 to TRBJ1-6; D is ambiguous. The germline V and J ends were trimmed by 1 base and 2 bases, with 6 bases remaining between them. The CDR3 loop spans 15 amino acids. Germline V gene sequence: CDR1 SGHTA, CDR2 FQGNSA. The CDR3, as DNA: TGTGCCAGCAGCTTAGGGGTTACCTATAATTCACCCCTCCACTTT. It yields the protein CASSLGVTYNSPLHF. Filled out from reference TRBV7-2 and TRBJ1-6, the complete variable domain reads GAGVSQSPSNKVTEKGKDVELRCDPISGHTALYWYRQSLGQGLEFLIYFQGNSAPDKSGLPSDRFSAERTGGSVSTLTIQRTQQEDSAVYLCASSLGVTYNSPLHFGNGTRLTVT.

Details on this clone: One junction end does not reproduce the germline sequence, and a read error may be involved. The chain joins TRBV7-7 to TRBJ2-5; the match to TRBD2 covers 10 bases. The CDR3 has 18 amino acids. Germline CDR1 and CDR2: SSHAT and FNYEAQ (reference sequence). DNA for the CDR3: TGTGCTAGCAGCTTAGAGGGGGCTAGCGGGGGACGACAAGAGACCCAGTACTTC. Its protein is CASSLEGASGGRQETQYF.

About this clone: At one end the junction does not follow the germline gene, possibly because of a read error. The chain combines TRBV7-7 with TRBJ2-5; possible D gene TRBD2, 6 bases. This CDR3 is 17 amino acids long. Germline assignment: CDR1 SSHAT and CDR2 FNYEAQ (reference sequence). The DNA of the CDR3 is TGTGCTAGCAGCTTAGCGCGTGGGGGGAGCATTGGGGAGACCCAGTACTTC. It translates to CASSLARGGSIGETQYF.

The gene calls are TRBV5-4 and TRBJ1-1; no firm D call. Trimming removed 5 bases from V and 4 bases from J, with 9 bases in between. Per germline, CDR1 SGHNT and CDR2 YYREEE (reference sequence). The CDR3 contains 12 residues. CDR3 protein: CASSLGSTEAFF. CDR3 nucleotide sequence: TGTGCCAGCAGTCTAGGGTCCACTGAAGCTTTCTTT.

The chain couples TRBV21-1 to TRBJ1-1; the D call in the table, TRBD1, was not verified against the DNA. TRBV21-1 is termed a pseudogene. The CDR3 has 14 amino acids. The CDR3: CASSEEGSGTEAFF. The CDR3 region has the DNA TGTGCCAGCAGCGAAGAGGGGTCAGGCACTGAAGCTTTCTTT.